The 8 T cell receptor beta chains in this list originate from one sample, sequenced in a study of CD8 T cells in Susac syndrome (dated by TCRdb to between 2019 and 2020). Receptors were amplified or captured by the immunoSEQ multiplex PCR assay. RNA was extracted using the RNeasy kit, and roughly 0.5 to 1 microgram was reverse transcribed with random hexamers. The public reads were reanalyzed by TCRdb: fastp trimming at Q25, MiXCR alignment, in-frame beta chains only. Identical CDR3 proteins give one entry, which carries the most common genes and DNA. Here the sample has about 120,000 distinct CDR3 sequences; over 90% occur a single time. 0.28% of the sample belongs to the ten largest clones. The sequencing sample was made of CD8+ T cells from PBMCs. The receptor set was obtained from a human donor with Susac syndrome.

The gene calls are TRBV13 and TRBJ1-2; D possibly corresponds to TRBD1 (5 bases). Between the trimmed V and J ends, which lost 4 bases and 2 bases, there was a span of 14 bases. The CDR3 is 15 residues long. Germline V gives CDR1 PRHDT, CDR2 FYEKMQ (reference sequence). CDR3 nucleotide sequence: TGTGCCAGCAGCTGGGGCGGGGGTTGGAACTATGGCTACACCTTC. This codes for CASSWGGGWNYGYTF.

In this sample, this clonotype turned up once. The chain joins TRBV29-1 to TRBJ2-3, with 8 nucleotides matching TRBD1. This CDR3 is built from 16 residues. The ends lost 1 base at V and 1 base at J; junction bases unmatched: 7. Germline loops: CDR1 SQVTM, CDR2 ANQGSEA. CDR3 loop: CSVEVPTGEGTDTQYF. The CDR3 DNA follows: TGCAGCGTTGAAGTCCCGACAGGGGAGGGCACAGATACGCAGTATTTT.

The chain is built from TRBV3-1 and TRBJ2-7; D not resolved. V lost 1 base and J 1 base, leaving 5 bases between the germline ends. The CDR3 has 13 amino acids. Germline assignment: CDR1 LGHDT and CDR2 YNNKEL (reference sequence). The CDR3 sequence: CASSQVASYEQYF. Here the CDR3 DNA reads TGTGCCAGCAGCCAAGTCGCATCCTACGAGCAGTACTTC.

The chain uses TRBV18 and TRBJ2-7, with 8 bases matching TRBD2. V shed 8 bases and J 4 bases; nucleotides not matched to a gene: 4. The length of the CDR3 is 12 residues. CDR1 and CDR2 (germline): KGHSH, LQKENI. The CDR3 sequence: CASHSGGYEQYF. The CDR3 nucleotides read TGTGCCAGCCACAGCGGGGGATACGAGCAGTACTTC.

The chain employs TRBV20-1 and TRBJ1-1; possibly TRBD1 for D (6 bases). V was cut by 8 bases and J by 3 bases, with 7 bases left in between. Germline V gene sequence: CDR1 DFQATT, CDR2 SNEGSKA (reference sequence). The CDR3 extends over 10 amino acids. Here the CDR3 reads CSTGYTEAFF. The CDR3 DNA is TGCAGTACAGGGTACACTGAAGCTTTCTTT.

The V and J genes are TRBV20-1 and TRBJ1-5; 7 bases are shared with TRBD1. This CDR3 spans 14 amino acids. Germline V lookup: CDR1 DFQATT, CDR2 SNEGSKA (reference sequence). J gave up 5 bases and V 5 bases, and 9 bases lay outside the gene matches. The CDR3 DNA follows: TGCAGTGCTCCCGGGACAGCCGTTGATCAGCCCCAGCATTTT. As protein: CSAPGTAVDQPQHF.

CDR3 nucleotides: TGCAGCGTTGAAAGGGACACTGAAGCTTTCTTT. It yields the protein CSVERDTEAFF. The gene calls are TRBV29-1 and TRBJ1-1; unclear D gene. There are 11 residues in the CDR3. Germline CDR1 SQVTM, CDR2 ANQGSEA. V gave up 2 bases and J gave up 3 bases, with 4 bases separating them.

V usage is TRBV4-1 and J usage is TRBJ2-2; TRBD1 matches 8 bases. Per germline, CDR1 MGHRA and CDR2 YSYEKL. The CDR3 is made up of 16 amino acids. Trimming took 4 bases from V and 5 from J; bases not matched to a gene: 9. CDR3 sequence (DNA): TGCGCCAGCAGCCCGTCCCAGGGGGCGGGGACCGGGGAGCTGTTTTTT. Protein sequence: CASSPSQGAGTGELFF.